These 23 T cell receptor beta chains were sequenced from one sample in a study of human T cells and chemical hapten exposure. Time point defined: pre-sensitization, week 0. Noted treatment: therapeutic diphenylcyclopropenone sensitization with weekly scalp DPC. Via MiXCR, TCRdb re-called the RACE reads, giving one row per CDR3 protein. Of a few hundred thousand distinct CDR3 sequences in the sample, 8.6% are singletons; the top ten hold about 2.1%. The sequenced sample was whole blood, obtained in connection with sensitization to the hapten diphenylcyclopropenone (DPC). All receptors come from a woman in her 40s with alopecia areata. Some clones in this sample may be carry-over from other donors' samples.

This chain uses TRBV2 with TRBJ1-1; D might be TRBD1 (6 bases). V lost 5 bases and J 2 bases, leaving 12 bases between the germline ends. Per germline, CDR1 SNHLY and CDR2 FYNNEI. This CDR3 has 14 residues. The CDR3 DNA reads TGTGCCAGCAGTCAAGACAGGACCAACACTGAAGCTTTCTTT. It yields the protein CASSQDRTNTEAFF.

This chain links TRBV11-2 with TRBJ2-1; D remains ambiguous. Germline CDR1 SGHAT, CDR2 FQNNGV. Trimming cost V 5 bases and J 10 bases, with 12 bases left between them. The CDR3 loop spans 12 amino acids. The CDR3 nucleotides are TGTGCCAGCAGCCCCGCGGCCCTAGAGCAGTTCTTC. Translated: CASSPAALEQFF.

This clonotype was seen more than once but under ten times. This chain links TRBV29-1 with TRBJ2-7, with TRBD2 matching 8 bases. The trim removed 4 bases at V and 6 bases at J, leaving 14 bases unmatched. CDR3 length equals 15 residues. CDR1 is SQVTM and CDR2 is ANQGSEA in the germline V gene. CDR3 region: CSVARPGLVPLEQYF. The CDR3 DNA sequence: TGCAGCGTTGCCCGCCCGGGACTAGTTCCCCTCGAGCAGTACTTC.

This clonotype was picked up a small number of times. This chain connects TRBV7-2 to TRBJ1-5; 8 bases fit TRBD1. J lost 3 bases, V lost 8 bases, and 6 bases had no gene match. The CDR3 runs 14 residues. The germline V gene has CDR1 SGHTA and CDR2 FQGNSA. CDR3 residues: CASGGTGPNQPQHF. CDR3 DNA sequence: TGTGCCAGCGGGGGGACAGGTCCCAATCAGCCCCAGCATTTT.

This rearrangement joins TRBV6-6 to TRBJ2-7; a weak D match, TRBD1 (6 bases). The CDR3 has 14 amino acids. The germline V and J ends were trimmed by 10 bases and 4 bases, with 20 bases remaining between them. Germline assignment: CDR1 MNHNY and CDR2 SVGAGI (reference sequence). CDR3 amino acids: CATQGQGRAYEQYF. CDR3 sequence (DNA): TGTGCCACCCAAGGGCAGGGGAGAGCATACGAGCAGTACTTC.

This clonotype showed up just once. V usage is TRBV10-3 and J usage is TRBJ2-1; D is possibly TRBD2 (6 bases). The ends were cut back, 2 bases at V and 9 bases at J, with 17 bases in the middle. Germline V gene sequence: CDR1 ENHRY, CDR2 SYGVKD. This CDR3 is built from 15 residues. The chain's CDR3 is CAISETPGVDVEQFF. The DNA for the CDR3 is TGTGCCATCAGTGAGACCCCGGGGGTCGACGTTGAGCAGTTCTTC.

This clonotype was counted between two and nine times. The rearrangement joins TRBV12-3 or TRBV12-4 to TRBJ2-7, with 10 bases matching TRBD1. Trimming at V came to 6 bases and at J to 4 bases, leaving 6 bases not matched to a gene. The CDR3 contains 14 residues. The DNA of the CDR3 is TGTGCCAGCAGGCTGGGACAGGGGCAGTACGAGCAGTACTTC. This codes for CASRLGQGQYEQYF.

This clonotype was counted many times. The V call is TRBV20-1, the J call TRBJ1-2, with D possibly matching TRBD1 (6 bases). Trimming removed 4 bases at V and 2 bases at J, with 23 bases between. The CDR3 sequence is 17 residues long. Germline V gene data show CDR1 as DFQATT and CDR2 as SNEGSKA (reference sequence). Written as DNA, the CDR3 is TGCAGTGCTACCAATTATTACGGGACACGGAGGAACTATGGCTACACCTTC. The encoded protein is CSATNYYGTRRNYGYTF.

This clonotype showed up just a few times. V and J are TRBV2 and TRBJ2-1; TRBD1 might be the D (5 bases). Looked up from germline, CDR1 is SNHLY and CDR2 is FYNNEI. The germline V and J ends were trimmed by 8 bases and 6 bases, with 17 bases remaining between them. The CDR3 is 14 amino acids. The CDR3 nucleotides are TGTGCCAGCGGAAGGGGTACTATTAGCAATGAGCAGTTCTTC. Translation: CASGRGTISNEQFF.

This clonotype was found a few times. The CDR3 DNA reads as TGTGCCAGCAGTGAAACCCGAGGACAGGGAATCTATGGCTACACCTTC. This codes for CASSETRGQGIYGYTF. The V call is TRBV2, the J call TRBJ1-2, with TRBD1 matching 8 bases. This CDR3 spans 16 amino acids. V dropped 2 bases and J dropped 4; count of bases not matched to a gene: 9. Germline V gene sequence: CDR1 SNHLY, CDR2 FYNNEI.

The genes are TRBV6-2 or TRBV6-3 and TRBJ2-7; TRBD1 is a possible D gene (6 bases). CDR3 size: 14 residues. Germline CDR1 and CDR2: MNHEY and SVGEGT. V lost 5 bases and J 5 bases, leaving 16 bases between the germline ends. The CDR3 region is CASSTVTGRNEQYF. The CDR3 bases are TGTGCCAGCAGTACTGTAACAGGGCGGAACGAGCAGTACTTC.

V usage is TRBV28 and J usage is TRBJ2-5; tentatively, D is TRBD1 (5 bases). The germline V and J ends were trimmed by 7 bases and 7 bases, with 16 bases remaining between them. The CDR3 loop spans 13 amino acids. The germline gives CDR1 MDHEN, CDR2 SYDVKM. CDR3 sequence: CASILQGLGTQYF. The CDR3, as DNA: TGTGCCAGCATTTTGCAGGGATTAGGGACCCAGTACTTC.

Note on this clonotype: This clone may be a read error of a much larger clone one base away. The chain links TRBV12-3 or TRBV12-4 to TRBJ1-2; TRBD1 might be the D (6 bases). The CDR3 spans 13 residues. CDR3 nucleotides: TGTGCCAGCAGCCTGCGGGGGCCCTATGGCCACACCTTC. Translation: CASSLRGPYGHTF.

This clonotype was observed a few times. The chain couples TRBV20-1 to TRBJ1-2; possibly TRBD1 for D (5 bases). Germline V lookup: CDR1 DFQATT, CDR2 SNEGSKA (reference sequence). Trimming pared 5 bases from V and 1 base from J, leaving 11 bases between. CDR3 size: 13 residues. In DNA, the CDR3 is TGCAGTGCTGGGGCTCCAGATAACTATGGCTACACCTTC. Its translation is CSAGAPDNYGYTF.

The table lists this clonotype with a few counts. V is TRBV27 and J is TRBJ2-2; tentatively, D is TRBD1 (6 bases). The length of the CDR3 is 16 residues. Trimming left V 6 bases short and J 1 base short, with 15 bases between. Germline V gives CDR1 MNHEY, CDR2 SMNVEV (reference sequence). Written as DNA, the CDR3 is TGTGCCAGCAGGGGAATGTCCAGGGGGAACACCGGGGAGCTGTTTTTT. It encodes CASRGMSRGNTGELFF.

This clonotype was found a few times. V and J are TRBV27 and TRBJ2-7, with D possibly TRBD2 on 7 matching bases. The germline V gene has CDR1 MNHEY and CDR2 SMNVEV (reference sequence). This CDR3 is built from 14 residues. Trimming took off 2 bases at V and 4 bases at J, with 12 bases between the two ends. The CDR3 spells CASSLLGGGYEQYF. The CDR3 DNA sequence: TGTGCCAGCAGTTTACTGGGAGGGGGGTACGAGCAGTACTTC.

The CDR3 DNA sequence: TGTGCCAGCAGTTTGTTGGGGACGTACCAAGAGACCCAGTACTTC. Protein sequence: CASSLLGTYQETQYF. This chain joins TRBV28 and TRBJ2-5; the D gene could be TRBD1 or TRBD2 (5 bases each). The CDR3 runs 15 residues. From germline, CDR1 is MDHEN and CDR2 SYDVKM. V lost 3 bases and J lost 0, with 11 bases in between.

This clonotype appeared a few times. The chain carries TRBV5-1 and TRBJ1-1; 7 nucleotides agree with TRBD1. This CDR3 has 14 amino acids. Germline V gene sequence: CDR1 SGHRS, CDR2 YFSETQ. V trimming: 7 bases; J trimming: 3 bases; junction bases outside the gene matches: 9. The DNA for the CDR3 is TGCGCCAGCTCTACCAGACAGGGAGACACTGAAGCTTTCTTT. This codes for CASSTRQGDTEAFF.

The genes are TRBV12-3 or TRBV12-4 and TRBJ2-3; D is unclear. The V gene lost 1 base and the J gene lost 6 bases, with 5 bases spanning the gap. This CDR3 has 12 amino acids. CDR3 DNA: TGTGCCAGCAGTTTAGTCTTGGATACGCAGTATTTT. Residues: CASSLVLDTQYF.

This clonotype was detected a few times. The V and J genes are TRBV7-9 and TRBJ2-7; D is uncertain. CDR1 is SEHNR, CDR2 FQNEAQ, per germline (reference sequence). This CDR3 has 15 residues. Trimming took 5 bases from V and 5 from J, leaving 19 bases between them. CDR3 sequence (DNA): TGTGCCAGCAGCCGTCGACGCGTCTCTCCCGACGAGCAGTACTTC. Translating gives CASSRRRVSPDEQYF.

The V call is TRBV6-5, the J call TRBJ1-2; 7 positions agree with TRBD1. The CDR3 contains 16 residues. The ends lost 5 bases at V and 2 bases at J; junction bases unmatched: 11. From germline, CDR1 is MNHEY and CDR2 SVGAGI. CDR3 nucleotide sequence: TGTGCCAGCAGTCCACTGACAGGGTCGGTAAACTATGGCTACACCTTC. As protein: CASSPLTGSVNYGYTF.

This clonotype has a handful of counts. The CDR3, as DNA: TGTGCCAGCAGCTTGAACGACAACTATGGCTACACCTTC. Translation gives CASSLNDNYGYTF. The rearrangement joins TRBV5-4 to TRBJ1-2; D is ambiguous. In germline, CDR1 is SGHNT, CDR2 YYREEE (reference sequence). V lost 1 base, J lost 2 bases, and 6 bases lay in between. The CDR3 spans 13 residues.

This clonotype has just a few counts. The chain couples TRBV12-3 or TRBV12-4 to TRBJ1-1, with D uncertain. This CDR3 is 13 amino acids long. V lost 8 bases and J 2 bases, leaving 12 bases between the germline ends. CDR3 sequence (DNA): TGTGCCAGCGAAACCCAGATTAACACTGAAGCTTTCTTT. It translates to CASETQINTEAFF.